This passage covers 10 T cell receptor beta chains from one sample sequenced in a study of vaccination effects on CD4 cells after COVID-19. Upon completion of 10 to 11 days in culture, CD4+ T cells were isolated. Data came from immunoSEQ multiplex PCR; TCRdb stores just in-frame clones and leaves some out. This table holds 30,000 or so clones, about two thirds found once. The antigens for these receptors are not known. This specimen consisted of CD4+ T cells from PBMCs cultured without peptide, obtained before COVID-19 vaccination. The receptor source for this set is a human donor who received a COVID-19 vaccine.

V and J are TRBV5-1 and TRBJ2-2, with a tentative D call TRBD1 (5 bases). The CDR3 runs 15 residues. The V end lost 0 bases, the J end lost 3 bases, and 9 bases lay between the germline ends. CDR1 is SGHRS and CDR2 is YFSETQ in the germline V gene. CDR3 region: CASSLGEGDTGELFF. CDR3 DNA: TGCGCCAGCAGCTTGGGTGAAGGGGACACCGGGGAGCTGTTTTTT.

V gene TRBV7-2 combines with J gene TRBJ1-3; maybe TRBD1 (6 bases). Germline loops: CDR1 SGHTA, CDR2 FQGNSA. The CDR3 sequence is 15 residues long. V was pared by 2 bases and J by 5 bases, with 13 bases between. The CDR3 region is CASSLPGAMRNTIYF. The CDR3, as DNA: TGTGCCAGCAGCTTACCGGGGGCGATGAGAAACACCATATATTTT.

This clone was observed once. J is TRBJ2-7 and V is TRBV5-1; 7 positions match TRBD1. The length of the CDR3 is 14 residues. Losses at the gene ends were 4 bases for V and 2 bases for J; bases not matched to a gene: 6. Germline V gives CDR1 SGHRS, CDR2 YFSETQ. CDR3: CASSRTGAPYEQYF. CDR3 coding DNA: TGCGCCAGCAGCCGTACAGGGGCCCCCTACGAGCAGTACTTC.

The chain combines TRBV7-2 with TRBJ1-3; a possible D gene is TRBD1 (6 bases). Between the trimmed V and J ends, which lost 0 bases and 2 bases, there was a span of 11 bases. Germline CDR1 is SGHTA and CDR2 is FQGNSA. There are 16 residues in the CDR3. The CDR3 DNA is TGTGCCAGCAGCTTAGCTGGATCAGGGGCTGGAAACACCATATATTTT. Protein sequence: CASSLAGSGAGNTIYF. Drawing the rest from reference TRBV7-2 and TRBJ1-3, the complete variable domain is GAGVSQSPSNKVTEKGKDVELRCDPISGHTALYWYRQSLGQGLEFLIYFQGNSAPDKSGLPSDRFSAERTGGSVSTLTIQRTQQEDSAVYLCASSLAGSGAGNTIYFGEGSWLTVV.

The chain combines TRBV4-1 with TRBJ1-4; tentative D call: TRBD1 (5 bases). The CDR3 consists of 14 residues. Germline loops: CDR1 MGHRA, CDR2 YSYEKL. Trimming removed 3 bases from V and 7 bases from J, with 12 bases in between. Here the CDR3 reads CASSQGMQGEKLFF. The CDR3 DNA is TGCGCCAGCAGCCAGGGGATGCAGGGTGAAAAACTGTTTTTT.

The gene calls are TRBV27 and TRBJ2-7, with D perhaps TRBD1 (5 bases). V gave up 3 bases and J gave up 1 base, with 10 bases separating them. CDR3 size: 14 residues. The germline gives CDR1 MNHEY, CDR2 SMNVEV (reference sequence). As DNA, the CDR3 is TGTGCCAGCAGTTTTAAGACAGAATCCTACGAGCAGTACTTC. This translates into CASSFKTESYEQYF.

This clone was detected a few times. The chain joins TRBV7-9 to TRBJ1-1; 7 bases map to TRBD1. Trimming cost V 4 bases and J 2 bases; bases outside gene matches: 7. The germline gives CDR1 SEHNR, CDR2 FQNEAQ (reference sequence). The CDR3 runs 15 residues. CDR3 amino acids: CASSSRDSRNTEAFF. The DNA of the CDR3 is TGTGCCAGCAGCTCGAGGGACAGCAGAAACACTGAAGCTTTCTTT.

CDR3 DNA: TGCAGTGCTAGAGGAGACGGGGAGCAGTACTTC. Its translation is CSARGDGEQYF. The gene calls are TRBV20-1 and TRBJ2-7; D gene ambiguous. The CDR3 covers 11 residues. Germline lookup yields CDR1 DFQATT and CDR2 SNEGSKA (reference sequence). The V and J ends lost 1 base and 7 bases respectively, with 8 bases between them.

The gene calls are TRBV19 and TRBJ2-2; D might be TRBD2 (5 bases). The CDR3 contains 15 residues. Trimming cost V 5 bases and J 3 bases, with 13 bases left between them. Germline CDR1 LNHDA, CDR2 SQIVND (reference sequence). The CDR3 reads CASSLLGVYTGELFF. DNA of the CDR3: TGTGCCAGTAGTTTGTTGGGAGTATACACCGGGGAGCTGTTTTTT.

This clone was detected a few times. The rearrangement joins TRBV7-9 to TRBJ2-1, with 8 bases matching TRBD2. Losses at the gene ends were 6 bases for V and 9 bases for J; bases not matched to a gene: 10. The CDR3 extends over 14 amino acids. Per germline, CDR1 SEHNR and CDR2 FQNEAQ (reference sequence). CDR3 DNA: TGTGCCAGCAGTCCGGGACTAGGGGGGGTTGAGCAGTTCTTC. It yields the protein CASSPGLGGVEQFF. The full variable domain, completed using reference TRBV7-9 and TRBJ2-1, is DTGVSQNPRHKITKRGQNVTFRCDPISEHNRLYWYRQTLGQGPEFLTYFQNEAQLEKSRLLSDRFSAERPKGSFSTLEIQRTEQGDSAMYLCASSPGLGGVEQFFGPGTRLTVL.